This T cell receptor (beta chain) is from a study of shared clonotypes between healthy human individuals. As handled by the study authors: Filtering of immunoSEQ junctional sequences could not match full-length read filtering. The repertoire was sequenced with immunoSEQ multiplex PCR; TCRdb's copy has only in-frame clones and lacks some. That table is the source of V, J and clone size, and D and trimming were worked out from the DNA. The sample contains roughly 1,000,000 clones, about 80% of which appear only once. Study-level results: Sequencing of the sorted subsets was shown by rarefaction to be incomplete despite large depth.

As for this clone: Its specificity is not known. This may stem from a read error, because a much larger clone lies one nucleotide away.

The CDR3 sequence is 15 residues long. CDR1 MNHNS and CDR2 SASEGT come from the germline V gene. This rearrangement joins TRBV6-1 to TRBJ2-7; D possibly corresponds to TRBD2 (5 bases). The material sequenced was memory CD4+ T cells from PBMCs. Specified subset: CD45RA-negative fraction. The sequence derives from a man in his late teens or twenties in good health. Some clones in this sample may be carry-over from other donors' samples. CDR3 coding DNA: TGTGCCAGCGGTGAAGAGGGCATTTCCTCCTACGAGCAGTACTTC. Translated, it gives CASGEEGISSYEQYF.